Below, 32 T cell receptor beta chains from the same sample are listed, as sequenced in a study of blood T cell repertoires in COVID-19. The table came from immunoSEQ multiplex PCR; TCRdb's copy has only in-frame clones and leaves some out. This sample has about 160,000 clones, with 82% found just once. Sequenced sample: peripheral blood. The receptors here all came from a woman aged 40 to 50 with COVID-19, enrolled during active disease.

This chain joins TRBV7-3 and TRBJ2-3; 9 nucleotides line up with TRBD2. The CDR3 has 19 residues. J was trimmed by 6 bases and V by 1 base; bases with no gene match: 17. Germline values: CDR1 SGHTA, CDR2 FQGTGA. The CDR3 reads CASSLMRPRGAGGLDTQYF. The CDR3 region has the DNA TGTGCCAGCAGCTTAATGCGCCCCAGGGGCGCGGGAGGGTTGGATACGCAGTATTTT.

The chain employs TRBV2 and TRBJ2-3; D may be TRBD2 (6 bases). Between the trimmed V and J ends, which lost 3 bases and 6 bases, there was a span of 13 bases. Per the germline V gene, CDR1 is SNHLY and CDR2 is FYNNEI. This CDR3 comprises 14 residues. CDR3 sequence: CASSDLVEGDTQYF. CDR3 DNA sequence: TGTGCCAGCAGTGATTTAGTGGAGGGGGATACGCAGTATTTT.

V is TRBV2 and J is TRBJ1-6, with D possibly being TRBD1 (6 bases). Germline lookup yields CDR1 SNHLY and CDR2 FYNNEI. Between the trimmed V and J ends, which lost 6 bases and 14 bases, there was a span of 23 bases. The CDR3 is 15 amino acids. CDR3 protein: CASRENRATTITLHF. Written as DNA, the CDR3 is TGTGCCAGCAGAGAGAACAGGGCGACTACCATCACCCTCCACTTT.

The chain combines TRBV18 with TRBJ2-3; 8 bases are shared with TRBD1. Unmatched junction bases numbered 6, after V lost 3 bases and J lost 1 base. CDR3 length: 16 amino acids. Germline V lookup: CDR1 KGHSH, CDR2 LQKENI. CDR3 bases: TGTGCCAGCTCACCGCGACAGGGGTTCGGCACAGATACGCAGTATTTT. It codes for CASSPRQGFGTDTQYF.

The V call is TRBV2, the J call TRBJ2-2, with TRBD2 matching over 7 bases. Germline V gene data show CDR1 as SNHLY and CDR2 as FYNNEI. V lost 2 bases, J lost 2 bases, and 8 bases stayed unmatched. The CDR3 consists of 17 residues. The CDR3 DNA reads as TGTGCCAGCAGTGAACATTCCTCGGGGGGTAACACCGGGGAGCTGTTTTTT. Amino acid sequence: CASSEHSSGGNTGELFF.

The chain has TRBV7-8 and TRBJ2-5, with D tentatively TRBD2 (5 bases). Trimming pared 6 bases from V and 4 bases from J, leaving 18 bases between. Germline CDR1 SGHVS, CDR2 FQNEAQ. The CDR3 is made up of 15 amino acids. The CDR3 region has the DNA TGTGCCAGCAGTTCCCTCGGACTCCCAGGAGAGACCCAGTACTTC. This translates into CASSSLGLPGETQYF.

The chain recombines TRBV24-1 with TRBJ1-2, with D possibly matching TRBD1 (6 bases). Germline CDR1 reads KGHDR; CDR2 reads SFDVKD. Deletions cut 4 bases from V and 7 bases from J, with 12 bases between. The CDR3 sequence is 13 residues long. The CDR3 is CATSDPGQIGYTF. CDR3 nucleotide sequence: TGTGCCACCAGTGACCCCGGACAGATTGGCTACACCTTC.

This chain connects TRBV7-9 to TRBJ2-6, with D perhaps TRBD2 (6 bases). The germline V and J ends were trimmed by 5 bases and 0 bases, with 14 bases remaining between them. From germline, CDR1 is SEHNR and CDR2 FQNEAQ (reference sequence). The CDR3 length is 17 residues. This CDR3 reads CASSTLRGYSGANVLTF. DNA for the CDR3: TGTGCCAGCAGCACCCTCCGGGGGTACTCTGGGGCCAACGTCCTGACTTTC. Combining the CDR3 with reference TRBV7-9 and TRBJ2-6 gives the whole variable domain DTGVSQNPRHKITKRGQNVTFRCDPISEHNRLYWYRQTLGQGPEFLTYFQNEAQLEKSRLLSDRFSAERPKGSFSTLEIQRTEQGDSAMYLCASSTLRGYSGANVLTFGAGSRLTVL.

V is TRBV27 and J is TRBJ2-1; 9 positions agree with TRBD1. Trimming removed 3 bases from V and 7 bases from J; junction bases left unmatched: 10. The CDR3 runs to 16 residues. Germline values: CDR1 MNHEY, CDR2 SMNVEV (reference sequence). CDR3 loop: CASSFIWDRVENEQFF. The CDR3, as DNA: TGTGCCAGCAGTTTTATTTGGGACAGGGTGGAGAATGAGCAGTTCTTC.

CDR3 region: CASSQDYGRLETQYF. The DNA for the CDR3 is TGTGCCAGCAGCCAAGATTACGGCAGGTTGGAGACCCAGTACTTC. The chain joins TRBV14 to TRBJ2-5; D is unresolved. Germline CDR1 reads SGHDN; CDR2 reads FVKESK. This CDR3 is 15 amino acids long. V was pared by 0 bases and J by 5 bases, with 13 bases between.

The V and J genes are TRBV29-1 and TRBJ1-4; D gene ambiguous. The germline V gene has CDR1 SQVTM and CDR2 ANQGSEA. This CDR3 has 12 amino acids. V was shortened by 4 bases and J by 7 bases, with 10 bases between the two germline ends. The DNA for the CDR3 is TGCAGCGTTGGGACTCCTCGTGAAAAACTGTTTTTT. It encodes CSVGTPREKLFF.

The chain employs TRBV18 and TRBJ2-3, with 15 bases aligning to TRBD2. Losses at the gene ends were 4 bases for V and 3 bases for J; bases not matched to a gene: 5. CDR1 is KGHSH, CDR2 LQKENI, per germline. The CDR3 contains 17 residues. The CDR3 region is CASSRGTSGRSTDTQYF. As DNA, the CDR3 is TGTGCCAGCTCACGAGGGACTAGCGGGAGGTCGACAGATACGCAGTATTTT. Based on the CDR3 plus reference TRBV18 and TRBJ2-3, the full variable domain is NAGVMQNPRHLVRRRGQEARLRCSPMKGHSHVYWYRQLPEEGLKFMVYLQKENIIDESGMPKERFSAEFPKEGPSILRIQQVVRGDSAAYFCASSRGTSGRSTDTQYFGPGTRLTVL.

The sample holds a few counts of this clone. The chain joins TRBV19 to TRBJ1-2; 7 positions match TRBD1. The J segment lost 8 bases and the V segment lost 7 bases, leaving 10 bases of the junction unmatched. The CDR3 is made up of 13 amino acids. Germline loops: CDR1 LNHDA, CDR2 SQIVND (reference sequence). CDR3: CASISTGAGGYTF. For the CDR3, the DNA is TGTGCCAGTATTTCTACAGGGGCGGGCGGCTACACCTTC.

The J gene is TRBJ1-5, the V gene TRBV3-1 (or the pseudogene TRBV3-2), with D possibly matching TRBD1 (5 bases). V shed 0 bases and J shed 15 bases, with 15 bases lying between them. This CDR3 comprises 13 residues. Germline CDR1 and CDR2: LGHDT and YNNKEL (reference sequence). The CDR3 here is CASSQDLGRTLHF. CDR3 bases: TGTGCCAGCAGCCAAGATCTAGGACGGACACTGCATTTT.

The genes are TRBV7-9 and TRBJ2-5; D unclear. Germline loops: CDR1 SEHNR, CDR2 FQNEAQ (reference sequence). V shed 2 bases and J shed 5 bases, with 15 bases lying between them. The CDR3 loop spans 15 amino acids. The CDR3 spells CASSLRPPMEETQYF. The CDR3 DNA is TGTGCCAGCAGCTTAAGGCCGCCTATGGAGGAGACCCAGTACTTC.

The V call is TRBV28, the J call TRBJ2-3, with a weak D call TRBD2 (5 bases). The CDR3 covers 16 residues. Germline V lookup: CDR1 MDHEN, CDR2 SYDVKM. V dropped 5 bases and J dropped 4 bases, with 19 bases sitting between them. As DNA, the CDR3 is TGTGCCAGCAGTCCAGGACCACTAGTGGGCCCAGATACGCAGTATTTT. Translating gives CASSPGPLVGPDTQYF.

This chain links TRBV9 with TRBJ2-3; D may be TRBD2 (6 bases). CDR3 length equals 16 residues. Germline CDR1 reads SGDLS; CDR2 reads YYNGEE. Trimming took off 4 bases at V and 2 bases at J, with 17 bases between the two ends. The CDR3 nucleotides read TGTGCCAGCAGCCTGACGGGAGCAACAAACACAGATACGCAGTATTTT. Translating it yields CASSLTGATNTDTQYF.

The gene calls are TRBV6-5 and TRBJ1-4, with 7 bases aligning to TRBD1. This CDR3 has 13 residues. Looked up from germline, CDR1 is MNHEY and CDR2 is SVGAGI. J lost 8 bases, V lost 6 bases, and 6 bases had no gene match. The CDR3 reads CASRKTGPEKLFF. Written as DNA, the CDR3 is TGTGCCAGCAGAAAGACAGGGCCCGAAAAACTGTTTTTT.

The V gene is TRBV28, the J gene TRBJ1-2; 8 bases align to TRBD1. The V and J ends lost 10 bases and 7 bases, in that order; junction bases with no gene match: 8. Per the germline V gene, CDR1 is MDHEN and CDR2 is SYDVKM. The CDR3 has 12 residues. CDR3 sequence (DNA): TGTGCCAACTACCGGACAGGGAGTGGCTACACCTTC. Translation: CANYRTGSGYTF.

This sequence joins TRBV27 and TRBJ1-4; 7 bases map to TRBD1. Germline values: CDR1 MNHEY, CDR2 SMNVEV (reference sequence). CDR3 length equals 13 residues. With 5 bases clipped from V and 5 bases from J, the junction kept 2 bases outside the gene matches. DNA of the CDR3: TGTGCCAGCAGTGAGACAGGGAATGAAAAACTGTTTTTT. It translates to CASSETGNEKLFF.

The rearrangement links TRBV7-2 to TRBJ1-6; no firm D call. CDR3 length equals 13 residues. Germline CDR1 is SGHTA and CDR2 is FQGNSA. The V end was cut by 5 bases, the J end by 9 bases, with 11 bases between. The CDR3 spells CASSEALGSPLHF. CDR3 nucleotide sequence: TGTGCCAGCAGCGAAGCGTTGGGTTCACCCCTCCACTTT.

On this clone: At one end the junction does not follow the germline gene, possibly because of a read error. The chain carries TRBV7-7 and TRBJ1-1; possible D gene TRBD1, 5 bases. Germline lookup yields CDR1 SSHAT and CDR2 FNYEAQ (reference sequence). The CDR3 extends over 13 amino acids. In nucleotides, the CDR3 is TGTGCTAGCAGCTTAGACAGCAGCACTGAAGCTTTCTTT. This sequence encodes CASSLDSSTEAFF.

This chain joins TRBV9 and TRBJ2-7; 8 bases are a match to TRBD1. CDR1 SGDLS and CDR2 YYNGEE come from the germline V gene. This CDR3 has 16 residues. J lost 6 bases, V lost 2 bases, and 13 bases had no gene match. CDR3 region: CASSVLPLDRGGEQYF. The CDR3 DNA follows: TGTGCCAGCAGCGTTCTTCCTCTAGACAGGGGCGGCGAGCAGTACTTC.

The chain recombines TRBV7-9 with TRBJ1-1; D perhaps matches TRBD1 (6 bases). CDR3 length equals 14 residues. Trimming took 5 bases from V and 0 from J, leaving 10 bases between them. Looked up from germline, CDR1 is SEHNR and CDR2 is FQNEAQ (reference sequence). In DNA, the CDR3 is TGTGCCAGCAGCCGGGGGGACATGAACACTGAAGCTTTCTTT. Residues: CASSRGDMNTEAFF. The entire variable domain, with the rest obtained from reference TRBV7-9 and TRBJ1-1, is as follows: DTGVSQNPRHKITKRGQNVTFRCDPISEHNRLYWYRQTLGQGPEFLTYFQNEAQLEKSRLLSDRFSAERPKGSFSTLEIQRTEQGDSAMYLCASSRGDMNTEAFFGQGTRLTVV.

This CDR3 is CASSTGLAVNEQFF. The CDR3 DNA is TGTGCCAGTTCAACGGGACTAGCGGTAAATGAGCAGTTCTTC. The gene calls are TRBV2 and TRBJ2-1, with 11 positions matching TRBD2. The CDR3 runs 14 residues. Losses at the gene ends were 9 bases for V and 7 bases for J; bases not matched to a gene: 8. CDR1 is SNHLY, CDR2 FYNNEI, per germline.

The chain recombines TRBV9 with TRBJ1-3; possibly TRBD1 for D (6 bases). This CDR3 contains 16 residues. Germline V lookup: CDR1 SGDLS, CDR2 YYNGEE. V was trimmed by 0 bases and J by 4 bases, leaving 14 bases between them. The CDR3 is CASSVELRGTGNTIYF. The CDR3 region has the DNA TGTGCCAGCAGCGTAGAGTTGAGGGGGACGGGAAACACCATATATTTT. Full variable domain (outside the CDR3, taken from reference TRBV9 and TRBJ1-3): DSGVTQTPKHLITATGQRVTLRCSPRSGDLSVYWYQQSLDQGLQFLIQYYNGEERAKGNILERFSAQQFPDLHSELNLSSLELGDSALYFCASSVELRGTGNTIYFGEGSWLTVV.

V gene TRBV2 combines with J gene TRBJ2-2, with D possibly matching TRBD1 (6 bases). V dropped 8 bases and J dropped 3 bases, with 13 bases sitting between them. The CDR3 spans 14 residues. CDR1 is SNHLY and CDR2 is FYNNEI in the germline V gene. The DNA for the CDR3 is TGTGCCAGCCACCGGGACACTTACACCGGGGAGCTGTTTTTT. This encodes CASHRDTYTGELFF.

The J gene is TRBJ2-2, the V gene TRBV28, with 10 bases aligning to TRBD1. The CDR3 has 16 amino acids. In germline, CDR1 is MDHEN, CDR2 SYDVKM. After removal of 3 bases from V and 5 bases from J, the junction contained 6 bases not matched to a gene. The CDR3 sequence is CASSLRTGGGTGELFF. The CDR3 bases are TGTGCCAGCAGTTTGCGGACAGGGGGAGGGACCGGGGAGCTGTTTTTT. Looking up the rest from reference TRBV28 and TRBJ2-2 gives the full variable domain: DVKVTQSSRYLVKRTGEKVFLECVQDMDHENMFWYRQDPGLGLRLIYFSYDVKMKEKGDIPEGYSVSREKKERFSLILESASTNQTSMYLCASSLRTGGGTGELFFGEGSRLTVL.

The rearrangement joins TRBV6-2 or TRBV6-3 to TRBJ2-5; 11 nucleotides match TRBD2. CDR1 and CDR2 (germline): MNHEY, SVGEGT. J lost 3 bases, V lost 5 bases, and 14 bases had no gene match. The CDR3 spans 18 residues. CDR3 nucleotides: TGTGCCAGCAGTCAACTAGCGGGAGCGAGGTCGTTTAAAGAGACCCAGTACTTC. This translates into CASSQLAGARSFKETQYF.

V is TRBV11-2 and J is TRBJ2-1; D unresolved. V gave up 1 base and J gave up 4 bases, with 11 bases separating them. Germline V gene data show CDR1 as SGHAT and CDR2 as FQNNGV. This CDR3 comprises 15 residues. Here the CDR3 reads CASSLAGSTYNEQFF. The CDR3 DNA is TGTGCCAGCAGCTTAGCGGGTAGTACGTACAATGAGCAGTTCTTC.

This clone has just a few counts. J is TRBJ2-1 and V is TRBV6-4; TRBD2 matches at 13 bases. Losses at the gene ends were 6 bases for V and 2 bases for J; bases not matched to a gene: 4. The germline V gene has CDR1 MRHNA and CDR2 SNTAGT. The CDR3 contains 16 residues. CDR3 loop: CASRRLAGGPYNEQFF. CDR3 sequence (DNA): TGTGCCAGCAGGAGACTAGCGGGGGGTCCCTACAATGAGCAGTTCTTC.

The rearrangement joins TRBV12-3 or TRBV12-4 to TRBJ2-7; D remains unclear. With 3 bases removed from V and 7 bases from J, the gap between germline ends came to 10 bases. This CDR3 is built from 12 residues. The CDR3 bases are TGTGCCAGCAGTTTTGTAGGCGGTGAGCAGTACTTC. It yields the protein CASSFVGGEQYF.